Listed below are T cell receptor beta chains from one sample, sequenced in a study of cytomegalovirus exposure and HLA in healthy donors. Profiling relied on immunoSEQ multiplex PCR, and the TCRdb table lists in-frame clones only, not all of them. The sample has 170,000 or so clones, more than 70% seen once. Material for sequencing was PBMCs. All receptors derive from a boy under 10 years old in good health and CMV-seronegative. The CDR3 runs from the conserved cysteine through the conserved F or W. D genes are given only for firm matches. A row's size may be missing; if present it is once, few, many or a size class.

D	V	J	size	DNA	CDR3
TRBD1	TRBV5-1	TRBJ2-2	-	TGCGCCAGCAGCAAAGGACAGGGGGTCGCGACCGGGGAGCTGTTTTTT	CASSKGQGVATGELFF
-	TRBV29-1	TRBJ1-1	once	TGCAGCGCTACGAACACTGAAGCTTTCTTT	CSATNTEAFF
-	TRBV29-1	TRBJ2-7	-	TGCAGCGGGGGGGGCAGCTCCTACGAGCAGTACTTC	CSGGGSSYEQYF
-	TRBV4-1	TRBJ2-5	once	TGCGCCAGCAGCCTAGGACATGGCGAAGAGACCCAGTACTTC	CASSLGHGEETQYF
TRBD1	TRBV6-1	TRBJ2-1	once	TGTGCCAGCAGCCGGGACAGGGGCGGTCAGTTCTTC	CASSRDRGGQFF
TRBD2	TRBV5-1	TRBJ2-1	-	TGCGCCAGCAGCCGCTGGACTAGCGGGAGTTTAAATGAGCAGTTCTTC	CASSRWTSGSLNEQFF
TRBD2	TRBV15	TRBJ2-1	-	TGTGCCACCAGCTCGCGGACTAGCGGGAGCCAGAATGAGCAGTTCTTC	CATSSRTSGSQNEQFF
-	TRBV28	TRBJ2-7	-	TGTGCCAGCAGCATTCTTTGGGGGCCGGCCTACGAGCAGTACTTC	CASSILWGPAYEQYF
-	TRBV9	TRBJ2-7	-	TGTGCCAGCAGCCCCCAAGGAAGCGGAACTTCTTCCTACGAGCAGTACTTC	CASSPQGSGTSSYEQYF
TRBD1	TRBV7-8	TRBJ1-1	-	TGTGCCAGCAGCCCAGAGACAGGGTTTTCTTTCTTT	CASSPETGFSFF
TRBD2	TRBV29-1	TRBJ2-3	-	TGCAGCGCCCTAGCGGGAGACCTCACAAATACGCAGTATTTT	CSALAGDLTNTQYF
-	TRBV5-1	TRBJ2-2	-	TGCGCCAGCAGCGCCGGGACTGGGGCTATAAACACCGGGGAGCTGTTTTTT	CASSAGTGAINTGELFF
TRBD1	TRBV28	TRBJ2-5	-	TGTGCCAGCAGGGGTAACAGGGGAAGAGAGACCCAGTACTTC	CASRGNRGRETQYF
-	TRBV18	TRBJ1-1	-	TGTGCCAGCTCACCCGCAGCCCGGACAGACCGCACTGAAGCTTTCTTT	CASSPAARTDRTEAFF
-	TRBV15	TRBJ1-2	-	TGTGCCACCAGCAGAGATGGACTGACTAACTATGGCTACACCTTC	CATSRDGLTNYGYTF
-	TRBV5-1	TRBJ2-7	few	TGCGCCAGCAGCTTGGTGTTAACCGCACAGGGCAACGAGCAGTACTTC	CASSLVLTAQGNEQYF
TRBD1	TRBV27	TRBJ1-2	-	TGTGCCAGCAGTTTATCCACAGGGGGCGTGAGTGGCTACACCTTC	CASSLSTGGVSGYTF
TRBD1	TRBV25-1	TRBJ1-4	-	TGTGCCAGCAGTGAATTCGGGCAGGGGGCCAGCCAGGAGGAAAAACTGTTTTTT	CASSEFGQGASQEEKLFF
-	TRBV9	TRBJ2-2	-	TGTGCCAGCAGCCCCCAGGTGACCGGGGAGCTGTTTTTT	CASSPQVTGELFF
TRBD1	TRBV5-4	TRBJ2-3	-	TGTGCCAGCAGCGCACCCCGGGACAGGGAGGCAGATACGCAGTATTTT	CASSAPRDREADTQYF
-	TRBV7-9	TRBJ1-1	-	TGTGCCAGCAGCTTAGCCGGGGTTCTTACTGAAGCTTTCTTT	CASSLAGVLTEAFF
TRBD1	TRBV19	TRBJ2-7	-	TGTGCCAGTACCCAGCCGGGACAGGGGAATGGGGCGCAGTACTTC	CASTQPGQGNGAQYF
-	TRBV13	TRBJ2-1	-	TGTGCCAGCAGCCCATATACTAGGACCGATGAGCAGTTCTTC	CASSPYTRTDEQFF
-	TRBV25-1	TRBJ1-2	-	TGTGCCAGCAGGGGCATTCAAGGCTATGGCTACACCTTC	CASRGIQGYGYTF
TRBD1	TRBV7-9	TRBJ1-2	-	TGTGCCAGCAGCTTACCAAACAGGGGGCACGGCTACACCTTC	CASSLPNRGHGYTF
TRBD2	TRBV10-1	TRBJ2-7	-	TGCGCCAGCAGTGGGGGGAAACTAGCGGGAGTCGACGAGCAGTACTTC	CASSGGKLAGVDEQYF
TRBD1	TRBV11-3	TRBJ1-1	-	TGTGCCAGCAGCCGGGGACAGGGCCGAAAAGCTTTCTTT	CASSRGQGRKAFF
TRBD1	TRBV27	TRBJ2-2	-	TGTGCCAGCAGTCCGGACAGGGGAACGGTCACCGGGGAGCTGTTTTTT	CASSPDRGTVTGELFF
TRBD2	TRBV6-5	TRBJ2-3	-	TGTGCCAGCAGCAAGCGGGAGAGCACAGATACGCAGTATTTT	CASSKRESTDTQYF
TRBD2	TRBV6-6	TRBJ2-5	-	TGTGCCAGCAGTAAGGGACTAGCGGGAGGAGAGACCCAGTACTTC	CASSKGLAGGETQYF
TRBD1	TRBV9	TRBJ2-2	-	TGTGCCAGCAGCGAGGACAGGGAGAACACCGGGGAGCTGTTTTTT	CASSEDRENTGELFF
-	TRBV12-5	TRBJ2-5	once	TGTGCTAGTGGACCGGGGGTGGTAGAGACCCAGTACTTC	CASGPGVVETQYF
-	TRBV28	TRBJ1-5	-	TGTGCCAGCAGTCCCCGAGAGTTGAGCCGGAGGTATCAGCCCCAGCATTTT	CASSPRELSRRYQPQHF
-	TRBV6-7	TRBJ2-1	few	TGTGCCGAACCGGGGCAGGAGGGCAATGAGCAGTTCTTC	CAEPGQEGNEQFF
-	TRBV14	TRBJ1-2	-	TGTGCCAGCAGCCAGCCAAGGACAGTAAGGGATGGCTACACCTTC	CASSQPRTVRDGYTF
-	TRBV6-6	TRBJ1-2	-	TGTGCCAGCAGTTACTCGCAGGAACCAGGGGTCTATGGCTACACCTTC	CASSYSQEPGVYGYTF
-	TRBV11-3	TRBJ1-2	-	TGTGCCAGCAGCCAAACCCCGGGTCAGAGGGGCTACACCTTC	CASSQTPGQRGYTF
-	TRBV27	TRBJ2-1	-	TGTGCCAGCAGTCACTTAGACGGAGACAATGAGCAGTTCTTC	CASSHLDGDNEQFF
-	TRBV29-1	TRBJ2-3	-	TGCAGCGTCGGTGGTTCAGATACGCAGTATTTT	CSVGGSDTQYF
-	TRBV9	TRBJ2-2	once	TGTGCCAGCAGCCTAAGGGGCGGGGAGCTGTTTTTT	CASSLRGGELFF
TRBD1	TRBV11-2	TRBJ2-7	-	TGTGCCAGCAGCGGTCCCGACAGGGGGCACTACGAGCAGTACTTC	CASSGPDRGHYEQYF
TRBD1	TRBV5-6	TRBJ1-5	-	TGTGCCAGCAGTTCGACAGGGCTGGGCAATCAGCCCCAGCATTTT	CASSSTGLGNQPQHF
-	TRBV30	TRBJ1-5	-	TGTGCCTGGGGGGGGAGAAGTAATCAGCCCCAGCATTTT	CAWGGRSNQPQHF
TRBD1	TRBV9	TRBJ2-5	few	TGTGCCAGCAGCGCCGAAACCGGACAGGGAGAGACCCAGTACTTC	CASSAETGQGETQYF
-	TRBV28	TRBJ2-1	-	TGTGCCAGCAGTTTCCGGGGTTCAAGTAGTGAGCAGTTCTTC	CASSFRGSSSEQFF
-	TRBV20-1	TRBJ2-3	-	TGCAGTGCTAGAATTCGGGATACGCAGTATTTT	CSARIRDTQYF
TRBD1	TRBV19	TRBJ2-7	-	TGTGCCAGTAGTATAAGGACAGGGGGTAACGAGCAGTACTTC	CASSIRTGGNEQYF
-	TRBV18	TRBJ1-1	-	TGTGCCAGCTCACCAGCCAGTAAGAACACTGAAGCTTTCTTT	CASSPASKNTEAFF
TRBD1	TRBV2	TRBJ2-5	once	TGTGCCAGCAGTGAAGCACGGACAGGCCAAGAGACCCAGTACTTC	CASSEARTGQETQYF
-	TRBV15	TRBJ2-7	-	TGTGCCACCAGCAGAGATCTAAGTAACCCCTACGAGCAGTACTTC	CATSRDLSNPYEQYF
-	TRBV28	TRBJ1-1	-	TGTGCCAGCAGTTTAGACCTGAACAGAAATACTTGGGACACTGAAGCTTTCTTT	CASSLDLNRNTWDTEAFF
-	TRBV6-5	TRBJ1-2	-	TGTGCCAGCAGCGCAGGGGACATAAACTATGGCTACACCTTC	CASSAGDINYGYTF
-	TRBV5-6	TRBJ2-1	few	TGTGCCAGCAGCTTGGCCGGGACAAATGAGCAGTTCTTC	CASSLAGTNEQFF
TRBD2	TRBV19	TRBJ2-2	few	TGTGCCAGTAGCCTGACTAGCTCACCAGGGGAGCTGTTTTTT	CASSLTSSPGELFF
-	TRBV5-1	TRBJ2-5	-	TGCGCCAGCAGCCCGGGGGATAGGAACGGGATGGTACAAGAGACCCAGTACTTC	CASSPGDRNGMVQETQYF
TRBD2	TRBV2	TRBJ2-4	-	TGTGCCAGCAGGGGCGGCCTTTACCACGGGACTAGCGGGAGGGCCGCCAAAAACATTCAGTACTTC	CASRGGLYHGTSGRAAKNIQYF
-	TRBV6-1	TRBJ2-3	few	TGTGCCAGCAGTGATAATAGCGCCTACAAGTATAGCACAGATACGCAGTATTTT	CASSDNSAYKYSTDTQYF
TRBD2	TRBV23-1	TRBJ2-2	-	TGCGCCAGCAGTCAATTTCCTGGACTAGCGGGGCTCTTGAACACCGGGGAGCTGTTTTTT	CASSQFPGLAGLLNTGELFF
-	TRBV7-9	TRBJ2-7	-	TGTGCCAGCAGCTTCCAAGAGGGAGGAATCTACGAGCAGTACTTC	CASSFQEGGIYEQYF